This TCR beta chain was retrieved from a study of T cells after yellow fever vaccination. Overall study results and limits: Subsequent to the booster, the majority of primary-vaccination clones reappeared (around 96% CD4, 88% CD8).

This clonotype was counted many times. Its matching antigen is unknown. TCR cDNA was made by 5'RACE template switching, adding a universal primer site and UMIs. TCRdb redid the calling of the 5' RACE reads with MiXCR, one entry per CDR3 protein. The data show about 340,000 distinct CDR3 sequences, around 4.1% seen once. This CDR3 has 14 amino acids. V gave up 3 bases and J gave up 7 bases; unmatched junction bases: 6. CDR1 SGHRS and CDR2 YFSETQ come from the germline V gene. The receptor was isolated from a man aged 18 to 35 who received the YFV17D yellow fever vaccine. The sequencing here drew on PBMCs, taken 5 days after the yellow fever booster vaccination. The J gene is TRBJ2-1, the V gene TRBV5-1; 8 bases agree with TRBD1. CDR3 loop: CASSWTGFRNEQFF. In nucleotides, the CDR3 is TGCGCCAGCAGCTGGACAGGGTTCAGGAATGAGCAGTTCTTC.